This T cell receptor (beta chain) was captured in a study of cytomegalovirus exposure and HLA in healthy donors. The CDR3 has 16 residues. Germline V gives CDR1 MNHEY, CDR2 SMNVEV (reference sequence). V dropped 5 bases and J dropped 1; count of bases not matched to a gene: 10. The PCR ran on 60 Vbeta and 13 Jbeta primers. The data were produced by immunoSEQ multiplex PCR, yet TCRdb's version contains in-frame clones alone and is incomplete. This sample's table reports 100,000 to 150,000 clones. The TCR sequence derives from a man aged 25 to 40 in good health and CMV-seronegative. This chain uses TRBV27 with TRBJ2-7, with 8 bases lining up with TRBD1. What was sequenced was PBMCs. The CDR3 coding sequence is TGTGCCAGCAGTACCACAGGGGGGTGGGGTTCCTACGAGCAGTACTTC. Translated: CASSTTGGWGSYEQYF.